Following are 18 T cell receptor beta chains from one sample sequenced in a study of T cell repertoires in cytomegalovirus infection (dated by TCRdb to the late 2010s). Read against the paper, the sample's treatment or condition label means: in vitro stimulation with specific CMV peptide epitopes to enrich CMV-specific T cells. The run used an Illumina HiSeq 1500. TCRdb redid the processing of the public reads, applying fastp at Q25 and MiXCR, and retained in-frame beta chains. Rows with a matching CDR3 protein are joined into one entry that keeps the most common DNA and genes. Counted in this sample were about 900,000 distinct CDR3 sequences; approximately 32% of them appeared once. Together, the top ten hold 13% of the sample. Their specific antigens are unknown. This material consisted of cultured CD8+ T cells from PBMCs, taken from culture after CMV antigen stimulation. These receptors all come from a human donor in good health (CMV status not recorded). Some clones in this sample may be carry-over from other donors' samples.

This clonotype was seen repeatedly, ten times or more. J is TRBJ2-2 and V is TRBV6-5; 10 bases match TRBD1. This CDR3 is 17 amino acids long. Germline loops: CDR1 MNHEY, CDR2 SVGAGI. Trimming cost V 2 bases and J 7 bases; bases outside gene matches: 10. DNA of the CDR3: TGTGCCAGCAGTTACCCGGGACAGGGGCGAAAGGACGGGGAGCTGTTTTTT. The encoded protein is CASSYPGQGRKDGELFF.

This clonotype was detected only a few times. This chain connects TRBV6-1 to TRBJ2-5; unclear D gene. The CDR3 spans 12 residues. CDR1 and CDR2 from the germline V gene are MNHNS and SASEGT. V was clipped by 7 bases and J by 7 bases, with 13 bases between them. Written as DNA, the CDR3 is TGTGCCAGCATCGACTCCTCAACGACCCAGTACTTC. Translation gives CASIDSSTTQYF.

This clonotype was observed once. The chain employs TRBV5-5 and TRBJ2-7; weak D call: TRBD1 (6 bases). Trimming cost V 1 base and J 4 bases, with 9 bases left between them. Germline V gene data show CDR1 as SGHKS and CDR2 as YYEKEE (reference sequence). The CDR3 length is 13 residues. The CDR3 DNA follows: TGTGCCAGCAGCTTGATAGACAGGTACGAGCAGTACGTC. Translation gives CASSLIDRYEQYV.

The CDR3 reads CASSLAGGLLEQYF. The CDR3 DNA reads as TGTGCCAGCAGCTTAGCGGGGGGCCTCCTCGAGCAGTACTTC. This chain uses TRBV7-9 with TRBJ2-7, with D perhaps TRBD1 or TRBD2 (6 bases each). The CDR3 loop spans 14 amino acids. Germline CDR1 SEHNR, CDR2 FQNEAQ (reference sequence). Trimming left V 0 bases short and J 6 bases short, with 12 bases between.

This clonotype was seen a handful of times. The chain uses TRBV18 and TRBJ2-1, with D tentatively TRBD1 or TRBD2 (5 bases each). V was clipped by 0 bases and J by 5 bases, with 11 bases between them. Per the germline V gene, CDR1 is KGHSH and CDR2 is LQKENI. The CDR3 has 15 residues. The CDR3 DNA sequence: TGTGCCAGCTCACCACCGAGTCAGGGAGACAATGAGCAGTTCTTC. Translating gives CASSPPSQGDNEQFF.

The chain uses TRBV20-1 and TRBJ2-7, with D perhaps being TRBD1 or TRBD2 (6 bases each). Germline-derived CDR1 and CDR2 are DFQATT and SNEGSKA (reference sequence). The length of the CDR3 is 15 residues. V dropped 0 bases and J dropped 0 bases, with 12 bases sitting between them. The CDR3: CSARDFGGSSYEQYF. In DNA, the CDR3 is TGCAGTGCTAGAGATTTCGGGGGCAGCTCCTACGAGCAGTACTTC.

V usage is TRBV7-3 and J usage is TRBJ1-1; D perhaps matches TRBD1 (6 bases). Germline assignment: CDR1 SGHTA and CDR2 FQGTGA. V lost 1 base to trimming and J lost 1 base, with 22 bases between them. The CDR3 is 19 residues long. For the CDR3, the DNA is TGTGCCAGCAGCTTAAACAGTATATGGGGGCCTGGAGAGAACACTGAAGCTTTCTTT. The encoded protein is CASSLNSIWGPGENTEAFF.

The table lists this clonotype with many counts. The rearrangement joins TRBV7-9 to TRBJ2-7; 7 nucleotides align to TRBD2. Unmatched junction bases numbered 4, after V lost 5 bases and J lost 6 bases. The CDR3 has 12 residues. Germline V gene data show CDR1 as SEHNR and CDR2 as FQNEAQ (reference sequence). DNA for the CDR3: TGTGCCAGCAGCCGGGGGGTTCGCGAGCAGTACTTC. Translation: CASSRGVREQYF.

This chain connects TRBV6-6 to TRBJ1-5, with 7 positions matching TRBD1. This CDR3 region has 16 residues. Germline CDR1 and CDR2: MNHNY and SVGAGI (reference sequence). V dropped 10 bases and J dropped 3; count of bases not matched to a gene: 15. The CDR3 is CATFGTVRGANQPQHF. The CDR3 DNA sequence: TGTGCCACCTTTGGGACAGTAAGAGGGGCCAATCAGCCCCAGCATTTT.

Concerning this clonotype itself: A single base separates this from a much larger clone, so it may be a read error. The V gene is TRBV7-6, the J gene TRBJ2-1, with D possibly TRBD1 on 5 matching bases. This CDR3 region has 13 residues. CDR1 is SGHVS and CDR2 is FNYEAQ in the germline V gene. CDR3 region: CAGSLYGALEQFF. As DNA, the CDR3 is TGTGCCGGCAGCTTATATGGGGCCCTTGAGCAGTTCTTC. Filled out from reference TRBV7-6 and TRBJ2-1, the complete variable domain reads GAGVSQSPRYKVTKRGQDVALRCDPISGHVSLYWYRQALGQGPEFLTYFNYEAQQDKSGLPNDRFSAERPEGSISTLTIQRTEQRDSAMYRCAGSLYGALEQFFGPGTRLTVL.

The chain recombines TRBV5-5 with TRBJ2-1; tentatively, D is TRBD2 (6 bases). The CDR3 extends over 15 amino acids. Trimming stripped 5 bases from V and 7 bases from J, with 19 bases between. Germline lookup yields CDR1 SGHKS and CDR2 YYEKEE (reference sequence). CDR3 DNA sequence: TGTGCCAGCAGAGGCAGGGACTCCTCCCTAAATGAGCAGTTCTTC. It yields the protein CASRGRDSSLNEQFF.

The V call is TRBV6-6, the J call TRBJ2-5; D ambiguous. Germline CDR1 and CDR2: MNHNY and SVGAGI (reference sequence). The V gene lost 2 bases and the J gene lost 3 bases, with 7 bases spanning the gap. The length of the CDR3 is 13 residues. The CDR3 loop is CASSYVPEETQYF. The CDR3 bases are TGTGCCAGCAGTTACGTCCCAGAAGAGACCCAGTACTTC.

This clonotype was picked up one time. A clone one base away is much larger, so this may be a read error. The chain employs TRBV12-3 or TRBV12-4 and TRBJ2-5; 13 bases line up with TRBD2. This CDR3 is 15 amino acids long. CDR3 in DNA: TGTGCCAGCAGTTTCGGGACTAGCGGGAAAGAGACCCGGTACTTC. Protein sequence: CASSFGTSGKETRYF.

This sequence joins TRBV29-1 and TRBJ2-6; possibly TRBD1 or TRBD2 for D (5 bases each). The CDR3 consists of 15 residues. V gave up 6 bases and J gave up 7 bases, with 19 bases separating them. Germline lookup yields CDR1 SQVTM and CDR2 ANQGSEA. The CDR3, as DNA: TGCAGCGTAGAGATCCGGGACCGGGGAGCCAACGTCCTGACTTTC. This translates into CSVEIRDRGANVLTF.

This clonotype was counted only a few times. This chain uses TRBV6-5 with TRBJ1-1; D is unresolved. Looked up from germline, CDR1 is MNHEY and CDR2 is SVGAGI. The V and J ends lost 2 bases and 5 bases respectively, with 6 bases between them. The CDR3 loop spans 12 amino acids. The CDR3 coding sequence is TGTGCCAGCAGTTACGGGCAGACTGAAGCTTTCTTT. It yields the protein CASSYGQTEAFF.

This clonotype appeared a few times. V usage is TRBV27 and J usage is TRBJ1-2, with D possibly matching TRBD1 (5 bases). Germline loops: CDR1 MNHEY, CDR2 SMNVEV (reference sequence). V was cut by 5 bases and J by 2 bases, with 18 bases left in between. This CDR3 has 16 residues. CDR3 residues: CASSKPPGVRNYGYTF. CDR3 nucleotide sequence: TGTGCCAGCAGTAAACCCCCGGGGGTTAGGAACTATGGCTACACCTTC.

This clonotype was recorded a few times. V usage is TRBV7-9 and J usage is TRBJ1-4; 8 bases line up with TRBD1. The CDR3 extends over 15 amino acids. With 5 bases clipped from V and 4 bases from J, the junction kept 6 bases outside the gene matches. The germline V gene has CDR1 SEHNR and CDR2 FQNEAQ (reference sequence). The CDR3 nucleotides are TGTGCCAGCAGCGGCAGACAGGGGTTTAATGAAAAACTGTTTTTT. The encoded protein is CASSGRQGFNEKLFF.

The chain uses TRBV7-4 and TRBJ2-5; D call uncertain. CDR3 length: 11 residues. Germline CDR1 SGHVT, CDR2 SQSDAQ. V lost 7 bases and J lost 5, with 8 bases in between. CDR3 in DNA: TGTGCCAGCACTTATGGGGAGACCCAGTACTTC. It is translated as CASTYGETQYF. The variable domain in full, completed from reference TRBV7-4 and TRBJ2-5, reads GAGVSQSPRYKVAKRGRDVALRCDSISGHVTLYWYRQTLGQGSEVLTYSQSDAQRDKSGRPSGRFSAERPERSVSTLKIQRTEQGDSAVYLCASTYGETQYFGPGTRLLVL.